A selection of T cell receptor beta chains follows, all from one sample in a study of cytomegalovirus exposure and HLA in healthy donors. Sequenced by immunoSEQ multiplex PCR; TCRdb stores in-frame clones only, minus some. The sample yields about 83,000 clones, about four fifths seen once. The sequenced sample was PBMCs. The receptors come from a woman aged 25-40 years in good health and CMV-seronegative. Each CDR3 is given with its conserved first and last residue. The D gene is left open where the match is weak. Expanded clones get a size class; other rows say once, few or many, or leave the size out.

d_gene,v_gene,abundance,j_gene,CDR3nt,CDR3aa
-,TRBV6-6,-,TRBJ2-3,TGTGCCAGCAGTTACTCGAAGGGGGTACGGACAGATACGCAGTATTTT,CASSYSKGVRTDTQYF
TRBD2,TRBV5-1,few,TRBJ2-7,TGCGCCAGCAGCCTCCTCGGGGAGGGGCTCGAGCAGTACTTC,CASSLLGEGLEQYF
-,TRBV7-2,-,TRBJ1-3,TGTGCCAGCAGCCCCAACAGGGTTCGCGCTGGAAACACCATATATTTT,CASSPNRVRAGNTIYF
-,TRBV2,-,TRBJ2-2,TGTGCCAGCAGTGAACTTCACACCGGGGAGCTGTTTTTT,CASSELHTGELFF
TRBD2,TRBV6-1,-,TRBJ2-1,TGTGCCAGCAGCGCGGGACTAGCTCCCCGGGGAGAGCAGTTCTTC,CASSAGLAPRGEQFF
TRBD1,TRBV30,-,TRBJ1-1,TGTGCCTGGAGTTCAACAGGGGGGTTTATCACTGAAGCTTTCTTT,CAWSSTGGFITEAFF
-,TRBV10-1,-,TRBJ2-4,TGCGCCAGCAGTGAACACGTAGCCAAAAACATTCAGTACTTC,CASSEHVAKNIQYF
-,TRBV28,-,TRBJ2-1,TGTGCCAGCAACCGGGACACCTTCTCTGAGCAGTTCTTC,CASNRDTFSEQFF
TRBD1,TRBV10-1,-,TRBJ2-2,TGCGCCAGCAGTCTGGGCGCCGGGACAGGGAACACCGGGGAGCTGTTTTTT,CASSLGAGTGNTGELFF
-,TRBV25-1,-,TRBJ2-3,TGTGCCAGCAGTGAATATAGGCGGGGAGGCACAGATACGCAGTATTTT,CASSEYRRGGTDTQYF
TRBD2,TRBV11-2,-,TRBJ2-3,TGTGCCAGCAGCGACTTAGCGGGAGTAATGGGCACGCAGTATTTT,CASSDLAGVMGTQYF
-,TRBV5-4,-,TRBJ2-7,TGTGCCAGCAGCTTGGATTCCGGACACGGCTACGAGCAGTACTTC,CASSLDSGHGYEQYF
-,TRBV5-1,-,TRBJ2-1,TGCGCCAGCAGCCTGGCGCTATACAATGAGCAGTTCTTC,CASSLALYNEQFF
-,TRBV5-1,-,TRBJ2-7,TGCGCCAGTAAGCACTCCTACGAGCAGTACTTC,CASKHSYEQYF
TRBD2,TRBV7-6,-,TRBJ2-3,TGTGCCAGCTCCCTTGGGCTAGCGGGAGGAGATACGCAGTATTTT,CASSLGLAGGDTQYF
TRBD1,TRBV16,-,TRBJ1-2,TGTGCCAGCAGCTTCTTGACAGGGGGCTACACCTTC,CASSFLTGGYTF